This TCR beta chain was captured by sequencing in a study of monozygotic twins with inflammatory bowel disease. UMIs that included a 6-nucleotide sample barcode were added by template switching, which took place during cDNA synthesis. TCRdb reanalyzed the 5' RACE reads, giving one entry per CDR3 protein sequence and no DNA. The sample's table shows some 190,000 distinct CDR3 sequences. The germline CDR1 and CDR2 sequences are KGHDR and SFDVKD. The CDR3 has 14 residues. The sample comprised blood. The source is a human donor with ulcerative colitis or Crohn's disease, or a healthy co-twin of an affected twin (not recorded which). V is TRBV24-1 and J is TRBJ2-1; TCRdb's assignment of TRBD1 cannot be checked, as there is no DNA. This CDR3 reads CATSDHDRANEQFF.